The sequence of this T cell receptor beta chain was determined in a study of tissue T cells after allogeneic stem cell transplantation. General observations from the study: Across patients, clones rarely overlapped, yet motif clusters were shared tissue-specifically.

The germline gives CDR1 SGHSA, CDR2 FRNQAP. Trimming cost V 3 bases and J 1 base, with 6 bases left between them. This CDR3 is 13 amino acids long. Time point in this sample: mouse harvest day 7 after allogeneic transplant. Mouse grafts combined 10^7 T-cell-depleted bone marrow cells with 10^6 splenic CD5+ T cells. Data came from immunoSEQ multiplex PCR; TCRdb stores just in-frame clones and leaves some out. The sample yields roughly 7,300 clones, 50% seen once. Notes on this clone: What it recognizes is unknown. Genes and germline are mouse. The CDR3 end is not reached by the read, which stops 1 residue before it; the germline J gene fills it in.

The chain combines TRBV16 with TRBJ1-1; TRBD1 is a possible D gene (6 bases). The clonotype comes from a female BALB/c mouse given C57BL/6 T cells with graft-versus-host disease after an allogeneic hematopoietic cell transplant. The sequencing input was lymph node tissue. The sequenced part of the CDR3 DNA is TGTGCAAGCAGCTTCAGGGGGAACACAGAAGTCTTC. Translating gives CASSFRGNTEVF. The whole CDR3 is CASSFRGNTEVFF.